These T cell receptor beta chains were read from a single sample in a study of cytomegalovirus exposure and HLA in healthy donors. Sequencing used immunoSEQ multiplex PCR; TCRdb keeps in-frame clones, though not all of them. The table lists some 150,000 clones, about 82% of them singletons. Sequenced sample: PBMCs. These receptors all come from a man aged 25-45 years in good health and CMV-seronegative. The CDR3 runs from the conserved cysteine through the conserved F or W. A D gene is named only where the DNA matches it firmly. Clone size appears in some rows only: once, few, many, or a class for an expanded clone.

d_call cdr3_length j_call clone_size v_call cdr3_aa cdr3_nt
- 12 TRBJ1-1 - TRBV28 CASQSMNTEAFF TGTGCCAGCCAATCAATGAACACTGAAGCTTTCTTT
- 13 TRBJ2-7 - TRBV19 CASSFRGAYEQYF TGTGCCAGTAGTTTCCGGGGAGCCTACGAGCAGTACTTC
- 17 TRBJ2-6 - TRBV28 CASRRTYASSGANVLTF TGTGCCAGCCGGAGGACGTACGCTAGCTCTGGGGCCAACGTCCTGACTTTC
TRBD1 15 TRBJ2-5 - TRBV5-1 CASSPQGAPGETQYF TGCGCCAGCAGCCCACAGGGGGCGCCGGGGGAGACCCAGTACTTC
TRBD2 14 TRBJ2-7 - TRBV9 CASSVGGGAYEQYF TGTGCCAGCAGCGTAGGGGGGGGTGCCTACGAGCAGTACTTC
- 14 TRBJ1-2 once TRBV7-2 CASSVQSRRGGYTF TGTGCCAGCAGCGTTCAAAGTAGGAGAGGGGGCTACACCTTC
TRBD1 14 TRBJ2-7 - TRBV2 CASSVGTANYEQYF TGTGCCAGCAGTGTGGGGACAGCCAACTACGAGCAGTACTTC
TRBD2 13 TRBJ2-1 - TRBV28 CASSGGRAIEQFF TGTGCCAGCAGCGGCGGGAGGGCCATTGAGCAGTTCTTC
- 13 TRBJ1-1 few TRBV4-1 CASSQEFSTEAFF TGCGCCAGCAGCCAGGAGTTTAGCACTGAAGCTTTCTTT
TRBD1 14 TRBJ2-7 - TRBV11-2 CASSPGTGTYEQYF TGTGCCAGCAGCCCAGGGACAGGTACCTACGAGCAGTACTTC
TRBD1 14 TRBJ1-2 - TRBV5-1 CASSLAEGGHGYTF TGCGCCAGCAGCTTGGCCGAAGGGGGCCATGGCTACACCTTC
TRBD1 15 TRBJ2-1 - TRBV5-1 CASNPVRGQDNEQFF TGCGCCAGCAACCCCGTGAGGGGGCAAGACAATGAGCAGTTCTTC
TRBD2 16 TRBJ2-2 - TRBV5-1 CASSEEASGNTGELFF TGCGCCAGCAGCGAGGAGGCTAGCGGGAACACCGGGGAGCTGTTTTTT
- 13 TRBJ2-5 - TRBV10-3 CAISAGYQETQYF TGTGCCATCAGTGCTGGCTACCAAGAGACCCAGTACTTC
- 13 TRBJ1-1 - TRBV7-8 CASSQNRDTEAFF TGTGCCAGCAGCCAGAACAGGGATACTGAAGCTTTCTTT
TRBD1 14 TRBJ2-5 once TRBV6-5 CASSWDRAQETQYF TGTGCCAGCAGTTGGGACAGGGCCCAAGAGACCCAGTACTTC
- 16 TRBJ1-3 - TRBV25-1 CASSELRGFDGNTIYF TGTGCCAGCAGTGAGCTGAGAGGGTTCGATGGAAACACCATATATTTT
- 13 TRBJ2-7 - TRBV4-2 CASSFSSRDEQYF TGTGCCAGCAGCTTTTCTAGTAGAGACGAGCAGTACTTC
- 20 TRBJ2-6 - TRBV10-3 CAISESVGGGAGSGANVLTF TGTGCCATCAGTGAGTCCGTTGGCGGGGGCGCGGGCTCTGGGGCCAACGTCCTGACTTTC
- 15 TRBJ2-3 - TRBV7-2 CASSWRVGSTDTQYF TGTGCCAGCAGCTGGAGGGTGGGCAGCACAGATACGCAGTATTTT
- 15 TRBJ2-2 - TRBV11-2 CATHEGTGRTGELFF TGTGCCACCCACGAGGGAACAGGGAGAACCGGGGAGCTGTTTTTT
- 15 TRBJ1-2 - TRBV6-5 CASSYHSTGYCGYTF TGTGCCAGCAGTTACCATTCGACAGGCTACTGTGGCTACACCTTC
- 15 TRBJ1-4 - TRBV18 CASSPPQHRGEKLFF TGTGCCAGCTCACCACCGCAACACCGGGGTGAAAAACTGTTTTTT
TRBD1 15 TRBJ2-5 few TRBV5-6 CASSPWDRGRETQYF TGTGCCAGCAGCCCCTGGGACAGGGGGAGAGAGACCCAGTACTTC
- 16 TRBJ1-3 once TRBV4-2 CASSQEPGVAGNTIYF TGTGCCAGCAGCCAAGAGCCGGGGGTGGCTGGAAACACCATATATTTT
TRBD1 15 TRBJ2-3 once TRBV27 CASSLEGQSTDTQYF TGTGCCAGCAGTTTAGAGGGACAGAGCACAGATACGCAGTATTTT
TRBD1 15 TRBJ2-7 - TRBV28 CASSQLQGALDEQYF TGTGCCAGCAGTCAGCTACAGGGGGCGTTAGACGAGCAGTACTTC
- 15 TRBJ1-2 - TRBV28 CASSILTSVNYGYTF TGTGCCAGCAGTATCCTAACTTCGGTTAACTATGGCTACACCTTC
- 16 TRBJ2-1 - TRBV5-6 CASSFVYTGRFNEQFF TGTGCCAGCAGCTTCGTGTATACAGGGCGTTTCAATGAGCAGTTCTTC
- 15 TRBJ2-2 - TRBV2 CASQSLAGNTGELFF TGTGCCAGCCAGAGCCTGGCAGGAAACACCGGGGAGCTGTTTTTT
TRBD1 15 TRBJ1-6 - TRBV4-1 CASSQGSGGNSPLHF TGCGCCAGCAGCCAAGGGTCAGGGGGTAATTCACCCCTCCACTTT
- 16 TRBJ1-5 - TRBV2 CASSVPPGKANQPQHF TGTGCCAGCAGTGTCCCCCCAGGGAAGGCCAATCAGCCCCAGCATTTT
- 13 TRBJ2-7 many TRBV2 CASTQADSYEQYF TGTGCCAGCACGCAGGCAGACTCCTACGAGCAGTACTTC
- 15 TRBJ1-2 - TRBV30 CAWSVAGKTYYGYTF TGTGCCTGGTCTGTTGCCGGCAAGACTTACTATGGCTACACCTTC
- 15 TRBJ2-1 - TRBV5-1 CASSLGQRRHGEQFF TGCGCCAGCAGCTTGGGACAGAGGCGCCACGGGGAGCAGTTCTTC
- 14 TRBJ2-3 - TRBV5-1 CASDVGVGISPQYF TGCGCCAGCGACGTAGGGGTGGGGATATCCCCGCAGTATTTT
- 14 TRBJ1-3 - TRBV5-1 CASSPGQLGNTIYF TGCGCCAGCAGCCCCGGACAACTTGGAAACACCATATATTTT
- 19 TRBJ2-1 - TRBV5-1 CASSPQPGQGGLSYNEQFF TGCGCCAGCAGCCCTCAACCTGGACAGGGAGGGTTGTCCTACAATGAGCAGTTCTTC
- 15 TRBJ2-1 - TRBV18 CASSPPETAYNEQFF TGTGCCAGCTCACCGCCGGAGACAGCCTACAATGAGCAGTTCTTC
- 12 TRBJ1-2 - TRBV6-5 CASSPGLGGYTF TGTGCCAGCAGTCCAGGGTTGGGGGGCTACACCTTC
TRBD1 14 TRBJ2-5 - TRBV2 CASSEAPGGETQYF TGTGCCAGCAGTGAAGCCCCAGGGGGAGAGACCCAGTACTTC
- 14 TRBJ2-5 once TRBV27 CASTPIGGQETQYF TGTGCCAGCACTCCGATTGGAGGGCAAGAGACCCAGTACTTC
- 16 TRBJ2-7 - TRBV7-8 CASSSPNTGPPYEQYF TGTGCCAGCAGCTCGCCGAACACTGGGCCTCCCTACGAGCAGTACTTC
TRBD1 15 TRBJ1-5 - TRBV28 CASSLTGASGQPQHF TGTGCCAGCAGCCTAACAGGGGCATCTGGTCAGCCCCAGCATTTT
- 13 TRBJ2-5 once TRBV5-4 CASRPQGQETQYF TGTGCCAGCAGACCACAGGGCCAAGAGACCCAGTACTTC
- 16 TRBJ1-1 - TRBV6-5 CASSFHRSRVGPEAFF TGTGCCAGCAGTTTCCACAGATCCAGGGTGGGGCCTGAAGCTTTCTTT
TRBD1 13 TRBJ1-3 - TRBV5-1 CASGQGGGNTIYF TGCGCCAGTGGACAGGGAGGTGGAAACACCATATATTTT